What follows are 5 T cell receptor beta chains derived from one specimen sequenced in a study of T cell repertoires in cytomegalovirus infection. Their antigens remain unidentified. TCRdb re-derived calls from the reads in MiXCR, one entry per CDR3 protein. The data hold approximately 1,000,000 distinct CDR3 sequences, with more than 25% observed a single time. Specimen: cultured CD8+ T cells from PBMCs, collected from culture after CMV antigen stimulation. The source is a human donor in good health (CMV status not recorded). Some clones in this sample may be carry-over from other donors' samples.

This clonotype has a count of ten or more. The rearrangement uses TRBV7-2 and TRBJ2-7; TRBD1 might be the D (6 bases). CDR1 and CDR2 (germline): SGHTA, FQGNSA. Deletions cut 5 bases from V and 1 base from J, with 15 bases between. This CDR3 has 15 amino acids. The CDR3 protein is CASSPTGGQSYEQYV. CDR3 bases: TGTGCCAGCAGCCCGACTGGCGGACAGTCCTACGAGCAGTACGTC.

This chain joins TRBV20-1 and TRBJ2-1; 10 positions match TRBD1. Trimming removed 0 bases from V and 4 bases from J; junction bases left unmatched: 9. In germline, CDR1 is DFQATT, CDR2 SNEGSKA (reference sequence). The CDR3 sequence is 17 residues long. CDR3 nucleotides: TGCAGTGCTAGAGATCTTGGACAGGGGGTTTTGTACAATGAGCAGTTCTTC. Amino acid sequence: CSARDLGQGVLYNEQFF.

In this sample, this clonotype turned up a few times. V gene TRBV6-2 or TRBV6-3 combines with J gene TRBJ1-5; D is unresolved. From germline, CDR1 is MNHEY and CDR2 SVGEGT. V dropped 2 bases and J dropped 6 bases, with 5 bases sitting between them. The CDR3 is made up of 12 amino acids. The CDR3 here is CASSYNVQPQHF. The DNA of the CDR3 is TGTGCCAGCAGTTACAACGTTCAGCCCCAGCATTTT.

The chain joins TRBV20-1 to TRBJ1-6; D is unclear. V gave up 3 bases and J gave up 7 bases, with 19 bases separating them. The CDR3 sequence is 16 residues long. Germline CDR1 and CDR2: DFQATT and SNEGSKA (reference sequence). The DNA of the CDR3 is TGCAGTGCTAGTACTGCAGTCACCGCCTGGAATTCACCCCTCCACTTT. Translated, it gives CSASTAVTAWNSPLHF.

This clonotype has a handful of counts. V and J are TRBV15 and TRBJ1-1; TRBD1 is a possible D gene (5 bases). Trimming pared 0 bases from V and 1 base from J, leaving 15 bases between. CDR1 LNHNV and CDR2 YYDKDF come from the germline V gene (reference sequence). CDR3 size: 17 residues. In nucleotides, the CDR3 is TGTGCCACCAGCAGAGATCGTACGGGACGAAAGAACACTGAAGCTTTCTTT. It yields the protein CATSRDRTGRKNTEAFF.